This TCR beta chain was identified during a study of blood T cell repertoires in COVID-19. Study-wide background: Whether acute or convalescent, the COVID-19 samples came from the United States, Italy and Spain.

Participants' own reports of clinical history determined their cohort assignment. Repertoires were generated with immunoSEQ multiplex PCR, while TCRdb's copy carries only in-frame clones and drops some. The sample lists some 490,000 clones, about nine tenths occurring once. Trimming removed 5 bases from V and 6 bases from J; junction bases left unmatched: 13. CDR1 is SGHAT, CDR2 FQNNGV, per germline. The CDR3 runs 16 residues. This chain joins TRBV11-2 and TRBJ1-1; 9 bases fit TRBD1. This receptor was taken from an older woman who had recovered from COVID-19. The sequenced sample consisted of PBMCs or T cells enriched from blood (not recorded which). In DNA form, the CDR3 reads TGTGCCAGCAGCCCTCCGGGACAGGGCCGTGGCGCTGAAGCTTTCTTT. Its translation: CASSPPGQGRGAEAFF.